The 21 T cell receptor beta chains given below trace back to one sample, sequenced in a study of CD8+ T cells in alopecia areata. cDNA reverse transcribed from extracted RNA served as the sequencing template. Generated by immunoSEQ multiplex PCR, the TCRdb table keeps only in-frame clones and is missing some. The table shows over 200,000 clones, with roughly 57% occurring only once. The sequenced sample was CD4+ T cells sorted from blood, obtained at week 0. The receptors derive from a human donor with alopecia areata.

The CDR3 nucleotides read TGCAGCGCAGGGAGGGCCACGAACACTGAAGCTTTCTTT. Amino acids: CSAGRATNTEAFF. This sequence joins TRBV29-1 and TRBJ1-1, with D possibly matching TRBD1 (5 bases). CDR3 length: 13 residues. The germline V gene encodes CDR1 SQVTM and CDR2 ANQGSEA. Trimming pared 7 bases from V and 1 base from J, leaving 13 bases between.

The CDR3 region is CASSFIAGESYEQYF. As DNA, the CDR3 is TGTGCCAGCAGCTTTATAGCGGGAGAAAGCTACGAGCAGTACTTC. The chain joins TRBV7-9 to TRBJ2-7; 9 bases line up with TRBD2. Germline V lookup: CDR1 SEHNR, CDR2 FQNEAQ (reference sequence). CDR3 length: 15 residues. The V segment lost 3 bases and the J segment 3 bases; nucleotides outside the gene matches: 6.

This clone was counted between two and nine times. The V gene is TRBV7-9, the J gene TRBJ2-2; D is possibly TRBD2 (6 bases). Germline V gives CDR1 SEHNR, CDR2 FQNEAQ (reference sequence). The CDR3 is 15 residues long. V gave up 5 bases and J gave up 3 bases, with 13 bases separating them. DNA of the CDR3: TGTGCCAGCAGCCGTAGGGGACTGGACACCGGGGAGCTGTTTTTT. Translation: CASSRRGLDTGELFF.

Here the CDR3 DNA reads TGTGCCAGCAGCTTAAGGCTTAGACAGCGGACCGGGGAGCTGTTTTTT. It codes for CASSLRLRQRTGELFF. J is TRBJ2-2 and V is TRBV7-2; D may correspond to TRBD1 or TRBD2 (5 bases each). The length of the CDR3 is 16 residues. V shed 2 bases and J shed 5 bases, with 15 bases lying between them. CDR1 is SGHTA, CDR2 FQGNSA, per germline.

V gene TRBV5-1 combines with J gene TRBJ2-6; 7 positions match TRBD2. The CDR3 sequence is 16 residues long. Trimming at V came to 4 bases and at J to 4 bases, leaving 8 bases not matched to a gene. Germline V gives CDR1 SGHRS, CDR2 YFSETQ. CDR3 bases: TGCGCCAGCAGCCCGACAGTGGGAGGGGGGGCCAACGTCCTGACTTTC. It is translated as CASSPTVGGGANVLTF.

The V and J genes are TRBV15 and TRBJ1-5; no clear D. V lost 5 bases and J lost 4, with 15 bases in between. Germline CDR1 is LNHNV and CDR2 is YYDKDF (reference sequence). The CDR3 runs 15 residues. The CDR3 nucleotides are TGTGCCACCAGCCAAGGAGGGTCTGCTAATCAGCCCCAGCATTTT. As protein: CATSQGGSANQPQHF.

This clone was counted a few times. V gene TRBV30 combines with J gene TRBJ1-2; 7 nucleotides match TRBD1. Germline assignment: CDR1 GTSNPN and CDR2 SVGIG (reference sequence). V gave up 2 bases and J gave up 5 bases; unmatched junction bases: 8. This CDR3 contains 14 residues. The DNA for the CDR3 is TGTGCCTGGAGTACCCGGGACAGTCCTTATGGCTACACCTTC. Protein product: CAWSTRDSPYGYTF.

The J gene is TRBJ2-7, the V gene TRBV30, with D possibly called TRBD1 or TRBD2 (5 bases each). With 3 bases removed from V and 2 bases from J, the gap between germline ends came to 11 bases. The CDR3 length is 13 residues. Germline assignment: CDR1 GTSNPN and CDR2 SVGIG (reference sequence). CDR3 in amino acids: CAWRGTHAYEQYF. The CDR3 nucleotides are TGTGCCTGGAGGGGGACCCATGCCTACGAGCAGTACTTC.

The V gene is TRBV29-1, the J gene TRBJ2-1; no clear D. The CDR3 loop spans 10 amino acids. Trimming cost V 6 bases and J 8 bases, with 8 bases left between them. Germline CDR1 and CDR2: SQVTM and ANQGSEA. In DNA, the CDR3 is TGCAGCGTAAGGAACCATGAGCAGTTCTTC. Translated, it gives CSVRNHEQFF.

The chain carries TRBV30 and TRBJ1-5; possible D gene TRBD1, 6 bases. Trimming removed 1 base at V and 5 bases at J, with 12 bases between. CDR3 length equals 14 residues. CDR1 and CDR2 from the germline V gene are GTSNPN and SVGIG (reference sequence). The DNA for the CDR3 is TGTGCCTGGAGTGGCGGGACATTAGATCAGCCCCAGCATTTT. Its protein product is CAWSGGTLDQPQHF.

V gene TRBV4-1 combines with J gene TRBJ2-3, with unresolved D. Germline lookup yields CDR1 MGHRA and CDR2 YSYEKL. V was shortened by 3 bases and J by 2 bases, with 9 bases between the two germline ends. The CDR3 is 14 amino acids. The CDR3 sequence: CASSQRPSTDTQYF. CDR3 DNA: TGCGCCAGCAGCCAGAGACCTTCCACAGATACGCAGTATTTT.

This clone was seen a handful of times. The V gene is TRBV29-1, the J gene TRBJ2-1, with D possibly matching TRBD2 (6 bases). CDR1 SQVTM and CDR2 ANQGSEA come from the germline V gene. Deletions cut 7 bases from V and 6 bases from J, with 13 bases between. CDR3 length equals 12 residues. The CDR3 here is CSAFTSRNEQFF. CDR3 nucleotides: TGCAGCGCTTTCACTAGCCGCAATGAGCAGTTCTTC.

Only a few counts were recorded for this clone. The CDR3 protein is CASNSAYEQYF. In DNA, the CDR3 is TGTGCCAGCAACTCAGCCTACGAGCAGTACTTC. This chain joins TRBV6-5 and TRBJ2-7; D remains unclear. CDR3 length equals 11 residues. Germline CDR1 and CDR2: MNHEY and SVGAGI. V shed 7 bases and J shed 2 bases, with 6 bases lying between them.

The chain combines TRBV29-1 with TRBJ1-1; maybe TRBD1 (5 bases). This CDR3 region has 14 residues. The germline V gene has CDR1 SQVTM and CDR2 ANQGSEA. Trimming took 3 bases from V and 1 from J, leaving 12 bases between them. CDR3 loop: CSVEDIGRNTEAFF. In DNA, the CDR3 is TGCAGCGTTGAGGACATAGGTAGGAACACTGAAGCTTTCTTT.

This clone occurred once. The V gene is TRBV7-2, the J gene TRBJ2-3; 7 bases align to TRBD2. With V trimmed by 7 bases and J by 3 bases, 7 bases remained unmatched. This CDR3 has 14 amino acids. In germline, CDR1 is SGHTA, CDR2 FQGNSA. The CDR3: CASTGRWGTDTQYF. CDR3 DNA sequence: TGTGCCAGCACCGGGAGGTGGGGGACAGATACGCAGTATTTT.

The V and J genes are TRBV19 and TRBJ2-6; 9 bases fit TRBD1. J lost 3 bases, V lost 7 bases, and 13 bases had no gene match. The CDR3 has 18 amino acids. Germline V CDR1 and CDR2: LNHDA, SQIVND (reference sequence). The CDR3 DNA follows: TGTGCCAGTACCTCAACCCGGGACAGGGCTGGTGGGGCCAACGTCCTGACTTTC. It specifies CASTSTRDRAGGANVLTF.

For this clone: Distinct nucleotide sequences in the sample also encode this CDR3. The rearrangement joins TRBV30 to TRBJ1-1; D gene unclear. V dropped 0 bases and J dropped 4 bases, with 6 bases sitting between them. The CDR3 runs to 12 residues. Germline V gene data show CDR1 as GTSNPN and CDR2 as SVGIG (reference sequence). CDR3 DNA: TGTGCCTGGAGTGTTCGGGGCACTGAAGCTTTCTTT. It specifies CAWSVRGTEAFF.

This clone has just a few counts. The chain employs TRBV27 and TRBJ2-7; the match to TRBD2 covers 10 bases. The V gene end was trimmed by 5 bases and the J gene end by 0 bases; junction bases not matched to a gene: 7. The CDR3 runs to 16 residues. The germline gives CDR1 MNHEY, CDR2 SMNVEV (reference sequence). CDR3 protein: CASSPLASGSSYEQYF. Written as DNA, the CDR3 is TGTGCCAGCAGTCCTCTGGCTAGCGGGAGCTCCTACGAGCAGTACTTC.

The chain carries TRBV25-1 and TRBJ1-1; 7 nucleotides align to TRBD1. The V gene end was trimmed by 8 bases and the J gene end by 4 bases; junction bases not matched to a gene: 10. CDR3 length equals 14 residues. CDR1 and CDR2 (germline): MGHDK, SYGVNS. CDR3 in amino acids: CASRSTGAATEAFF. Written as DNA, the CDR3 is TGTGCCAGCCGATCAACAGGGGCTGCCACTGAAGCTTTCTTT.

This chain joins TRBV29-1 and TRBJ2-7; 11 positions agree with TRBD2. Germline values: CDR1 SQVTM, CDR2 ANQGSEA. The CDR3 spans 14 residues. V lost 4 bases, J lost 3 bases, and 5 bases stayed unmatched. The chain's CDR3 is CSVALAGGVYEQYF. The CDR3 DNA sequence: TGCAGCGTTGCGCTAGCGGGAGGTGTCTACGAGCAGTACTTC.

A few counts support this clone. Here the CDR3 DNA reads TGTGCCAGCACCATCATGACTGAAGCTTTCTTT. It is translated as CASTIMTEAFF. J is TRBJ1-1 and V is TRBV6-1; D gene ambiguous. This CDR3 is built from 11 residues. CDR1 MNHNS and CDR2 SASEGT come from the germline V gene. V was trimmed by 7 bases and J by 5 bases, leaving 8 bases between them.